This TCR beta chain is drawn from a study of response to subunit inactivated influenza vaccine. TCRdb analysed the RT-PCR reads with MiXCR anew, one entry per CDR3 protein. In the table there are about 190,000 distinct CDR3 sequences, about 15% of which are singletons. This CDR3 contains 14 residues. V lost 0 bases to trimming and J lost 6 bases, with 9 bases between them. Germline V gives CDR1 MNHEY, CDR2 SMNVEV (reference sequence). This clonotype was detected ten times or more. The genes are TRBV27 and TRBJ2-1; D unclear. Sequenced material: CD8+ T cells sorted from PBMCs, taken around 5 days after vaccination. This clonotype originated in a man aged 50 or older who received an inactivated influenza vaccine. Written as DNA, the CDR3 is TGTGCCAGCAGTTTATCGGTAAAAACCAATGAGCAGTTCTTC. This codes for CASSLSVKTNEQFF.